This entry is about one T cell receptor beta chain. Its target is not known. The data are from a study of early T cells in non-severe SARS-CoV-2 infection. Study background: It was bulk RNA from unsorted whole blood that was sequenced, and the chains were unpaired.

Whole-study findings and limits: Anti-spike CD8 responses were favored by VDJdb matching, which missed private and CD4 specificities.

The TCR library protocol was used to attach unique molecular identifiers. These identifiers were attached to individual cDNA molecules. TCRdb recomputed calls from the 5' RACE reads with MiXCR, one row per CDR3 protein. The sample consists of 90,000 to 130,000 distinct CDR3 sequences, about 12% of them appearing once. CDR3 length: 12 amino acids. CDR1 and CDR2 (germline): MNHEY, SMNVEV (reference sequence). V lost 4 bases to trimming and J lost 1 base, with 4 bases between them. This sequence originates from an adult who was a healthcare worker with PCR-confirmed SARS-CoV-2 infection or an uninfected control (not recorded which). This chain links TRBV27 with TRBJ2-5; D remains unclear. Source: whole blood, taken at baseline. The CDR3 region is CASSSSQETQYF. The CDR3 bases are TGTGCCAGCAGTTCCTCCCAAGAGACCCAGTACTTC.